A single sample gave rise to the 12 T cell receptor beta chains below, sequenced in a study of cytomegalovirus exposure and HLA in healthy donors. PCR used 60 Vbeta primers and 13 Jbeta primers. TCRdb's table, derived via immunoSEQ multiplex PCR, lists solely in-frame clones and lacks some. The sample records 150,000 to 200,000 clones, about 75% being singletons. The specimen sequenced was PBMCs. The receptors were sampled from a woman aged 35 to 49 in good health and CMV-seropositive.

A few counts support this clone. The chain joins TRBV9 to TRBJ2-1; 8 bases agree with TRBD2. Germline lookup yields CDR1 SGDLS and CDR2 YYNGEE. This CDR3 region has 16 residues. Germline trimming cut 0 bases from V and 9 bases from J; bases unmatched to any gene: 11. The DNA for the CDR3 is TGTGCCAGCAGCGTAGTGAACCGGGAGGGATACGGTGAGCAGTTCTTC. Its protein product is CASSVVNREGYGEQFF. The complete variable domain, with remaining parts taken from reference TRBV9 and TRBJ2-1, reads DSGVTQTPKHLITATGQRVTLRCSPRSGDLSVYWYQQSLDQGLQFLIQYYNGEERAKGNILERFSAQQFPDLHSELNLSSLELGDSALYFCASSVVNREGYGEQFFGPGTRLTVL.

The chain combines TRBV7-2 with TRBJ1-5; a weak D match, TRBD1 (6 bases). The germline CDR1 and CDR2 sequences are SGHTA and FQGNSA. V lost 7 bases, J lost 5 bases, and 15 bases lay in between. The CDR3 extends over 14 amino acids. The CDR3 protein is CASMPGGGYQPQHF. The CDR3 DNA follows: TGTGCCAGCATGCCGGGGGGCGGGTATCAGCCCCAGCATTTT. The full variable domain, completed using reference TRBV7-2 and TRBJ1-5, is GAGVSQSPSNKVTEKGKDVELRCDPISGHTALYWYRQSLGQGLEFLIYFQGNSAPDKSGLPSDRFSAERTGGSVSTLTIQRTQQEDSAVYLCASMPGGGYQPQHFGDGTRLSIL.

Only a few counts were recorded for this clone. The sample contains more than one DNA sequence encoding this CDR3. The chain uses TRBV28 and TRBJ1-4, with TRBD1 matching 7 bases. The CDR3 contains 14 residues. After removal of 4 bases from V and 1 base from J, the junction contained 0 bases not matched to a gene. Germline loops: CDR1 MDHEN, CDR2 SYDVKM. The chain's CDR3 is CASSSGGTNEKLFF. CDR3 in DNA: TGTGCCAGCAGTTCAGGGGGAACTAATGAAAAACTGTTTTTT. Full variable domain (rest looked up from reference TRBV28 and TRBJ1-4): DVKVTQSSRYLVKRTGEKVFLECVQDMDHENMFWYRQDPGLGLRLIYFSYDVKMKEKGDIPEGYSVSREKKERFSLILESASTNQTSMYLCASSSGGTNEKLFFGSGTQLSVL.

This rearrangement joins TRBV28 to TRBJ2-1, with 8 bases identical to TRBD2. Trimming took 5 bases from V and 5 from J; bases not matched to a gene: 8. CDR1 MDHEN and CDR2 SYDVKM come from the germline V gene. The length of the CDR3 is 15 residues. The CDR3 reads CASSSGSSNHNEQFF. DNA of the CDR3: TGTGCCAGCAGTAGCGGGAGTTCCAATCACAATGAGCAGTTCTTC.

The chain carries TRBV9 and TRBJ2-7, with D possibly being TRBD1 (6 bases). The length of the CDR3 is 16 residues. Germline values: CDR1 SGDLS, CDR2 YYNGEE. The germline V and J ends were trimmed by 0 bases and 0 bases, with 13 bases remaining between them. The CDR3: CASSVGAGAPSYEQYF. The CDR3 DNA sequence: TGTGCCAGCAGCGTAGGGGCAGGGGCTCCCTCCTACGAGCAGTACTTC.

The gene calls are TRBV11-2 and TRBJ2-7, with D perhaps matching TRBD1 (5 bases). V lost 5 bases and J lost 2, with 16 bases in between. This CDR3 has 15 amino acids. The V gene's germline CDR1 is SGHAT and CDR2 FQNNGV. This chain's CDR3 is CASSPSAGPTYEQYF. The DNA of the CDR3 is TGTGCCAGCAGCCCTTCGGCAGGGCCGACCTACGAGCAGTACTTC. Based on the CDR3 plus reference TRBV11-2 and TRBJ2-7, the full variable domain is EAGVAQSPRYKIIEKRQSVAFWCNPISGHATLYWYQQILGQGPKLLIQFQNNGVVDDSQLPKDRFSAERLKGVDSTLKIQPAKLEDSAVYLCASSPSAGPTYEQYFGPGTRLTVT.

This clone has just one count. The chain carries TRBV10-3 and TRBJ1-4; D may be TRBD1 (5 bases). CDR1 is ENHRY and CDR2 is SYGVKD in the germline V gene. The CDR3 consists of 13 residues. V lost 4 bases, J lost 7 bases, and 10 bases lay in between. The CDR3 sequence: CAISARATEKLFF. The CDR3 DNA reads as TGTGCCATCAGTGCCAGGGCAACTGAAAAACTGTTTTTT.

This clone was detected many times. The chain has TRBV6-5 and TRBJ1-5; maybe TRBD1 (5 bases). From germline, CDR1 is MNHEY and CDR2 SVGAGI. The CDR3 is 13 residues long. V was trimmed by 2 bases and J by 11 bases, leaving 13 bases between them. CDR3 loop: CASSYGATGAQHF. The CDR3 DNA is TGTGCCAGCAGTTACGGGGCTACCGGAGCCCAGCATTTT.

The rearrangement links TRBV4-2 to TRBJ1-4; a weak D match, TRBD1 (5 bases). The CDR3 is 15 amino acids. V was shortened by 0 bases and J by 2 bases, with 7 bases between the two germline ends. In germline, CDR1 is LGHNA, CDR2 YNFKEQ. The CDR3 region has the DNA TGTGCCAGCAGCCAAGATCGGGGGACTAATGAAAAACTGTTTTTT. Protein: CASSQDRGTNEKLFF.

The genes are TRBV9 and TRBJ2-2; 12 bases agree with TRBD2. The junction had 3 bases not matched to a gene; V was cut back by 4 bases and J by 5 bases. The CDR3 contains 15 residues. Germline-derived CDR1 and CDR2 are SGDLS and YYNGEE. The CDR3 DNA is TGTGCCAGCAGCCTCGGGACTAGCGGGACCGGGGAGCTGTTTTTT. Its translation: CASSLGTSGTGELFF.

This chain joins TRBV4-1 and TRBJ1-2; possible D gene TRBD1, 5 bases. This CDR3 has 16 amino acids. Per germline, CDR1 MGHRA and CDR2 YSYEKL. Trimming left V 0 bases short and J 4 bases short, with 15 bases between. CDR3 coding DNA: TGCGCCAGCAGCCAAGATTCGGGGGGGGACTTCTATGGCTACACCTTC. Its translation: CASSQDSGGDFYGYTF.

V usage is TRBV7-2 and J usage is TRBJ2-5, with D unresolved. This CDR3 spans 15 amino acids. V was clipped by 5 bases and J by 5 bases, with 18 bases between them. The germline V gene has CDR1 SGHTA and CDR2 FQGNSA. This CDR3 reads CASSPEAQSRETQYF. The CDR3 nucleotides are TGTGCCAGCAGCCCGGAAGCCCAGAGCAGGGAGACCCAGTACTTC.